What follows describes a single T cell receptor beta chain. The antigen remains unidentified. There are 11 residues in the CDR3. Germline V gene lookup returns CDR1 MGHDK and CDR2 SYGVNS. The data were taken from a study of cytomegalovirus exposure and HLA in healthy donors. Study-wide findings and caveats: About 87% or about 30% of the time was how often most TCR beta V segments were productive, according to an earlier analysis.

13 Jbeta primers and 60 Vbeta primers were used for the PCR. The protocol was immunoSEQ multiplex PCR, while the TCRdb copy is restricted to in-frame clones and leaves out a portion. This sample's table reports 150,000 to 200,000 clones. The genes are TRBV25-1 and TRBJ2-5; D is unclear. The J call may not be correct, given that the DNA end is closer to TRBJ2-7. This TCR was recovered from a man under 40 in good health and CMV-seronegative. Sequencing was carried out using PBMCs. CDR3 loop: CASSEFHEQYF. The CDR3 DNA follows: TGTGCCAGCAGTGAATTTCACGAGCAGTACTTC.